Each of the 12 T cell receptor beta chains below was sequenced from the same sample in a study of patients and donors after allogeneic stem cell transplantation. MiXCR was run by TCRdb on the RT-PCR reads, yielding one entry per CDR3 protein. The repertoire holds 900,000 to 1,000,000 distinct CDR3 sequences, approximately 19% seen once, with under 6.5% in the top ten. Sequences were obtained from blood, either unsorted or a sorted T cell fraction (not recorded which). These receptors originate from a human donor who was either an allogeneic HSCT recipient or a stem cell or donor lymphocyte infusion donor (not recorded which). It is not recorded whose cells these are; they may come from a transplant donor.

The table lists this clonotype with a few counts. V usage is TRBV10-2 and J usage is TRBJ2-5; 8 bases are shared with TRBD1. The V gene's germline CDR1 is WSHSY and CDR2 SAAADI. CDR3 length equals 13 residues. The junction had 8 bases not matched to a gene; V was cut back by 9 bases and J by 5 bases. The CDR3 region has the DNA TGCGCCAGTCTACAGGGGGTCGGGGAGACCCAGTACTTC. Amino acid sequence: CASLQGVGETQYF.

This clonotype was counted a few times. The rearrangement uses TRBV20-1 and TRBJ1-1, with D hard to call. The CDR3 length is 13 residues. Trimming stripped 0 bases from V and 6 bases from J, with 11 bases between. The germline V gene has CDR1 DFQATT and CDR2 SNEGSKA (reference sequence). The CDR3 loop reads CSARDRQASEAFF. In DNA form, the CDR3 reads TGCAGTGCTAGAGATCGTCAGGCCTCTGAAGCTTTCTTT.

Concerning this clonotype itself: One junction end disagrees with the germline gene, perhaps due to a read error. The rearrangement joins TRBV24-1 to TRBJ2-2; either TRBD1 or TRBD2 may supply D (5 bases each). CDR1 is KGHDR and CDR2 is SFDVKD in the germline V gene. The CDR3 extends over 16 amino acids. CDR3 sequence: CATSEPRTPNTGDLFF. For the CDR3, the DNA is TGTGCCACCAGTGAACCCCGGACCCCGAACACCGGGGACCTGTTTTTT.

This clonotype showed up just a few times. The V and J genes are TRBV30 and TRBJ1-1; D gene uncertain. Germline-derived CDR1 and CDR2 are GTSNPN and SVGIG (reference sequence). The CDR3 covers 13 residues. Trimming removed 4 bases at V and 5 bases at J, with 14 bases between. CDR3 amino acids: CAWIESRHTEAFF. DNA of the CDR3: TGTGCCTGGATTGAGTCACGACATACTGAAGCTTTCTTT. Complete variable domain (other parts from reference TRBV30 and TRBJ1-1): SQTIHQWPATLVQPVGSPLSLECTVEGTSNPNLYWYRQAAGRGLQLLFYSVGIGQISSEVPQNLSASRPQDRQFILSSKKLLLSDSGFYLCAWIESRHTEAFFGQGTRLTVV.

The sample holds a few counts of this clonotype. J is TRBJ2-4 and V is TRBV5-1; D not certain. The CDR3 has 16 residues. Germline V lookup: CDR1 SGHRS, CDR2 YFSETQ. With 0 bases removed from V and 7 bases from J, the gap between germline ends came to 17 bases. The CDR3 coding sequence is TGCGCCAGCAGCTTGGCCGTCACAGCCAACACCAACATTCAGTACTTC. The encoded protein is CASSLAVTANTNIQYF.

The gene calls are TRBV27 and TRBJ1-2, with D possibly matching TRBD1 (6 bases). V lost 6 bases, J lost 4 bases, and 15 bases lay in between. The CDR3 length is 14 residues. The V gene's germline CDR1 is MNHEY and CDR2 SMNVEV (reference sequence). DNA of the CDR3: TGTGCCAGCAGAGCCGCGACAGGAATCTATGGCTACACCTTC. Encoded protein: CASRAATGIYGYTF.

The sample holds many counts of this clonotype. The chain couples TRBV29-1 to TRBJ2-5, with a tentative D call TRBD2 (5 bases). The CDR3 consists of 14 residues. Germline V lookup: CDR1 SQVTM, CDR2 ANQGSEA. Trimming took off 4 bases at V and 3 bases at J, with 15 bases between the two ends. The CDR3 DNA reads TGCAGCGTTGCATCGGGATCCCGTAAAGAGACCCAGTACTTC. The encoded protein is CSVASGSRKETQYF. Full variable domain (missing parts from reference TRBV29-1 and TRBJ2-5): SAVISQKPSRDICQRGTSLTIQCQVDSQVTMMFWYRQQPGQSLTLIATANQGSEATYESGFVIDKFPISRPNLTFSTLTVSNMSPEDSSIYLCSVASGSRKETQYFGPGTRLLVL.

The chain links TRBV19 to TRBJ2-1, with 10 bases aligning to TRBD1. Germline lookup yields CDR1 LNHDA and CDR2 SQIVND (reference sequence). After removal of 6 bases from V and 5 bases from J, the junction contained 10 bases not matched to a gene. CDR3 length: 16 residues. CDR3 sequence: CASRTVLGTGDNEQFF. The CDR3 DNA follows: TGTGCCAGTAGGACCGTCTTGGGGACAGGGGACAATGAGCAGTTCTTC.

This clonotype was seen more than once but under ten times. The V gene is TRBV25-1, the J gene TRBJ1-2; weak D call: TRBD1 (6 bases). The CDR3 length is 16 residues. Trimming left V 6 bases short and J 2 bases short, with 19 bases between. From germline, CDR1 is MGHDK and CDR2 SYGVNS. CDR3 protein: CASREAGLQGNYGYTF. Here the CDR3 DNA reads TGTGCCAGCAGGGAAGCGGGACTTCAGGGGAACTATGGCTACACCTTC.

This clonotype appeared a few times. The chain uses TRBV20-1 and TRBJ2-1; 7 positions match TRBD2. In germline, CDR1 is DFQATT, CDR2 SNEGSKA (reference sequence). V shed 2 bases, J shed 6 bases, and the junction held 4 bases outside the gene matches. The CDR3 is 13 amino acids. The CDR3 protein is CSARRGGGNEQFF. Here the CDR3 DNA reads TGCAGTGCTAGACGCGGGGGAGGCAATGAGCAGTTCTTC.

This clonotype was seen a handful of times. The chain links TRBV7-9 to TRBJ2-7, with 7 bases aligning to TRBD1. The V gene end was trimmed by 5 bases and the J gene end by 3 bases; junction bases not matched to a gene: 7. Germline CDR1 is SEHNR and CDR2 is FQNEAQ (reference sequence). The CDR3 covers 14 residues. DNA for the CDR3: TGTGCCAGCAGCAACCGGGACAGATTCTACGAGCAGTACTTC. Protein sequence: CASSNRDRFYEQYF. The variable domain in full, with the rest retrieved from reference TRBV7-9 and TRBJ2-7, is DTGVSQNPRHKITKRGQNVTFRCDPISEHNRLYWYRQTLGQGPEFLTYFQNEAQLEKSRLLSDRFSAERPKGSFSTLEIQRTEQGDSAMYLCASSNRDRFYEQYFGPGTRLTVT.

V and J are TRBV5-6 and TRBJ1-2; D is unresolved. The CDR3 has 16 amino acids. The V end was cut by 1 base, the J end by 0 bases, with 13 bases between. The germline V gene has CDR1 SGHDT and CDR2 YYEEEE. CDR3 residues: CASSLYLPVANYGYTF. In nucleotides, the CDR3 is TGTGCCAGCAGCTTGTACCTCCCTGTAGCTAACTATGGCTACACCTTC.